The 30 T cell receptor beta chains reported below all come from one sample, sequenced in a study of T cells in Graves' hyperthyroidism and ophthalmopathy. Amplified TCR beta CDR3 regions derived from RNA transcripts. With the HTBI primer set, the TCR CDR3 went through a first round of RT-PCR. TCRdb re-called the multiplex PCR reads with MiXCR, one entry per CDR3 protein. The data show 750,000 to 900,000 distinct CDR3 sequences, approximately 40% seen once. Material: blood. The receptors stem from a man aged 18 to 29 with Graves' hyperthyroidism.

The chain couples TRBV20-1 to TRBJ2-7; 7 nucleotides agree with TRBD1. Looked up from germline, CDR1 is DFQATT and CDR2 is SNEGSKA (reference sequence). This CDR3 has 17 amino acids. V lost 2 bases to trimming and J lost 1 base; unmatched junction nucleotides: 14. The CDR3 here is CSARPIGSGTASYEQYF. The CDR3 DNA reads as TGCAGTGCTAGACCCATCGGGTCCGGGACAGCGTCCTACGAGCAGTACTTC.

The chain carries TRBV19 and TRBJ2-5; D perhaps matches TRBD2 (5 bases). CDR1 and CDR2 from the germline V gene are LNHDA and SQIVND (reference sequence). This CDR3 has 15 residues. V lost 4 bases and J lost 5, with 17 bases in between. CDR3 sequence (DNA): TGTGCCAGTAGTACCCTAGCCCAAGGCCAGGAGACCCAGTACTTC. Its translation is CASSTLAQGQETQYF.

The table lists this clonotype with many counts. The rearrangement joins TRBV2 to TRBJ1-5; D call uncertain. Germline-derived CDR1 and CDR2 are SNHLY and FYNNEI. The CDR3 sequence is 15 residues long. V shed 2 bases and J shed 4 bases, with 12 bases lying between them. The CDR3 region has the DNA TGTGCCAGCAGTGAATTCAGTTGGCCAAATCAGCCCCAGCATTTT. This translates into CASSEFSWPNQPQHF.

This clonotype showed up many times. The chain carries TRBV4-1 and TRBJ2-7; D remains unclear. CDR3 length: 14 residues. Germline V gene sequence: CDR1 MGHRA, CDR2 YSYEKL. The germline V and J ends were trimmed by 1 base and 3 bases, with 10 bases remaining between them. The DNA for the CDR3 is TGCGCCAGCAGCCAAGTCGGACGTAGCTACGAGCAGTACTTC. Encoded protein: CASSQVGRSYEQYF.

This clonotype was found many times. V usage is TRBV10-3 and J usage is TRBJ1-5; D uncertain. The V and J ends lost 9 bases and 4 bases respectively, with 16 bases between them. Germline V gene lookup returns CDR1 ENHRY and CDR2 SYGVKD. The CDR3 is 14 amino acids. Here the CDR3 DNA reads TGTGCCATTGCAGCGTCAGGCTCTAATCAGCCCCAGCATTTT. Its protein product is CAIAASGSNQPQHF.

This clonotype was recorded once. The CDR3, as DNA: TGTGCCAGCAGCACCCAGGGCGGGGGGCGAGGTTCACCCCTCCACTTT. Protein sequence: CASSTQGGGRGSPLHF. This chain links TRBV9 with TRBJ1-6; the D gene is possibly TRBD1 (6 bases). Germline CDR1 reads SGDLS; CDR2 reads YYNGEE. V was cut by 4 bases and J by 9 bases, with 20 bases left in between. The CDR3 is 16 amino acids. The full variable domain, rest sourced from reference TRBV9 and TRBJ1-6, is DSGVTQTPKHLITATGQRVTLRCSPRSGDLSVYWYQQSLDQGLQFLIQYYNGEERAKGNILERFSAQQFPDLHSELNLSSLELGDSALYFCASSTQGGGRGSPLHFGNGTRLTVT.

This clonotype was detected only a few times. The CDR3 DNA is TGTGCCAGCAGTTACTCGATAGGAGTCCCAGAGACCCAGTACTTC. Its translation: CASSYSIGVPETQYF. The rearrangement uses TRBV6-5 and TRBJ2-5; no clear D gene. The CDR3 is made up of 15 amino acids. V was shortened by 0 bases and J by 4 bases, with 12 bases between the two germline ends. The V gene's germline CDR1 is MNHEY and CDR2 SVGAGI.

This clonotype was detected a few times. V gene TRBV7-8 combines with J gene TRBJ2-5; TRBD2 might be the D (6 bases). Between the trimmed V and J ends, which lost 1 base and 7 bases, there was a span of 13 bases. Germline V gene data show CDR1 as SGHVS and CDR2 as FQNEAQ. The CDR3 is 14 amino acids. CDR3 in amino acids: CASSLDSGVGTQYF. CDR3 in DNA: TGTGCCAGCAGCTTAGATTCGGGGGTTGGGACCCAGTACTTC.

The J gene is TRBJ2-7, the V gene TRBV15; D is ambiguous. Germline CDR1 LNHNV, CDR2 YYDKDF (reference sequence). The CDR3 sequence is 12 residues long. Trimming pared 3 bases from V and 3 bases from J, leaving 6 bases between. The CDR3 bases are TGTGCCACCAGCAGTGGCTTCTACGAGCAGTACTTC. This encodes CATSSGFYEQYF.

The genes are TRBV19 and TRBJ1-2; 7 nucleotides align to TRBD1. Germline values: CDR1 LNHDA, CDR2 SQIVND (reference sequence). The CDR3 consists of 16 residues. The V gene end was trimmed by 2 bases and the J gene end by 7 bases; junction bases not matched to a gene: 13. Written as DNA, the CDR3 is TGTGCCAGTAGTATAAGGACAGGAGCCTCCCCGGGTGGCTACACCTTC. Its translation: CASSIRTGASPGGYTF.

The chain uses TRBV20-1 and TRBJ2-2, with a possible D match to TRBD1 (6 bases). The V gene's germline CDR1 is DFQATT and CDR2 SNEGSKA (reference sequence). The CDR3 covers 13 residues. V dropped 6 bases and J dropped 10 bases, with 18 bases sitting between them. The CDR3 DNA follows: TGCAGTGCCCCGAACAGGGCGGTCGAGGAGCTGTTTTTT. The encoded protein is CSAPNRAVEELFF.

This CDR3 reads CSARSAMTPSKPGLAYEQYF. Here the CDR3 DNA reads TGCAGTGCTAGAAGCGCTATGACTCCGAGTAAACCGGGACTAGCGTACGAGCAGTACTTC. The chain employs TRBV20-1 and TRBJ2-7; 10 bases are shared with TRBD2. Germline CDR1 and CDR2: DFQATT and SNEGSKA (reference sequence). The CDR3 contains 20 residues. V gave up 2 bases and J gave up 4 bases; unmatched junction bases: 23.

For the CDR3, the DNA is TGCAGCTCGGGACAGGGCATTGAAAAACTGTTTTTT. This encodes CSSGQGIEKLFF. The chain links TRBV29-1 to TRBJ1-4, with 9 bases that match TRBD1. Germline loops: CDR1 SQVTM, CDR2 ANQGSEA. V shed 8 bases and J 7 bases; nucleotides not matched to a gene: 5. The CDR3 length is 12 residues.

This rearrangement joins TRBV6-1 to TRBJ1-4; the D gene is possibly TRBD1 (5 bases). The V gene lost 1 base and the J gene lost 7 bases, with 19 bases spanning the gap. The V gene's germline CDR1 is MNHNS and CDR2 SASEGT. This CDR3 has 17 amino acids. The CDR3 DNA follows: TGTGCCAGCAGTGAAGTTACGGGCCAGGGTTACACTGAAAAACTGTTTTTT. Its protein is CASSEVTGQGYTEKLFF.

At least ten counts were recorded for this clonotype. The V call is TRBV7-8, the J call TRBJ1-5; 7 bases fit TRBD1. J gave up 5 bases and V 7 bases, and 20 bases lay outside the gene matches. The CDR3 contains 18 residues. Germline V CDR1 and CDR2: SGHVS, FQNEAQ. The CDR3 is CASILGRKDRSNDQPQHF. CDR3 coding DNA: TGTGCCAGCATTCTCGGGCGCAAGGACAGGAGTAACGATCAGCCCCAGCATTTT.

This clonotype was observed a single time. The junction departs from the called germline gene at one end, perhaps through a read error. This sequence joins TRBV9 and TRBJ1-1; D gene ambiguous. This CDR3 has 14 residues. Germline CDR1 and CDR2: SGDLS and YYNGEE. In DNA, the CDR3 is TGTGCCGGCAGCGTAGAAGGAGCAAACACTGAAGCTTTCTTT. Encoded protein: CAGSVEGANTEAFF.

Here the CDR3 reads CASSLLRGYEQYF. The CDR3 bases are TGTGCCAGCAGCTTATTGCGGGGCTACGAGCAGTACTTC. The rearrangement uses TRBV7-9 and TRBJ2-7, with TRBD2 as a possible D gene (6 bases). The V gene lost 2 bases and the J gene lost 3 bases, with 8 bases spanning the gap. The CDR3 has 13 amino acids. The V gene's germline CDR1 is SEHNR and CDR2 FQNEAQ (reference sequence).

This clonotype was seen more than once but under ten times. The chain uses TRBV9 and TRBJ1-4; D remains ambiguous. With 4 bases removed from V and 0 bases from J, the gap between germline ends came to 10 bases. From germline, CDR1 is SGDLS and CDR2 YYNGEE. CDR3 length: 15 residues. The CDR3, as DNA: TGTGCCAGCAGCCCAAGTGGTGCAACTAATGAAAAACTGTTTTTT. It yields the protein CASSPSGATNEKLFF.

This clonotype has a count of ten or more. The chain has TRBV13 and TRBJ1-4, with 7 bases aligning to TRBD1. The CDR3 totals 14 residues. V trimming: 6 bases; J trimming: 3 bases; junction bases outside the gene matches: 4. From germline, CDR1 is PRHDT and CDR2 FYEKMQ (reference sequence). The CDR3 protein is CASSSTGSNEKLFF. The CDR3 DNA is TGTGCCAGCAGTTCGACAGGGTCTAATGAAAAACTGTTTTTT.

This rearrangement joins TRBV9 to TRBJ2-7, with a weak D call TRBD2 (5 bases). CDR1 is SGDLS, CDR2 YYNGEE, per germline. Between the trimmed V and J ends, which lost 10 bases and 0 bases, there was a span of 20 bases. The CDR3 is 15 amino acids. The CDR3 reads CASQAGVGSSYEQYF. CDR3 bases: TGTGCCTCCCAGGCCGGGGTAGGGAGCTCCTACGAGCAGTACTTC.

The chain has TRBV11-2 and TRBJ1-1, with TRBD1 as a possible D gene (5 bases). This CDR3 has 13 amino acids. V lost 3 bases and J 8 bases, leaving 13 bases between the germline ends. The V gene's germline CDR1 is SGHAT and CDR2 FQNNGV. The CDR3 here is CASSFALTGEAFF. The CDR3 DNA sequence: TGTGCCAGCAGCTTTGCGTTAACAGGAGAAGCTTTCTTT.

This clonotype has more than one count but fewer than ten. The V call is TRBV19, the J call TRBJ1-4; 10 nucleotides line up with TRBD1. The CDR3 is made up of 16 amino acids. After removal of 7 bases from V and 7 bases from J, the junction contained 12 bases not matched to a gene. CDR1 LNHDA and CDR2 SQIVND come from the germline V gene (reference sequence). DNA for the CDR3: TGTGCCAGTAATCCTGGATGGGACAGGGGAGTTGAAAAACTGTTTTTT. This codes for CASNPGWDRGVEKLFF.

V is TRBV6-2 or TRBV6-3 and J is TRBJ1-3; D unresolved. The CDR3 is 13 amino acids. V lost 0 bases, J lost 6 bases, and 6 bases lay in between. CDR1 and CDR2 from the germline V gene are MNHEY and SVGEGT. This CDR3 is CASSYSPANTIYF. The CDR3 nucleotides are TGTGCCAGCAGTTACTCGCCGGCAAACACCATATATTTT.

This clonotype was seen a handful of times. V is TRBV30 and J is TRBJ2-6; D unresolved. V lost 0 bases, J lost 2 bases, and 8 bases lay in between. The CDR3 spans 15 residues. Germline V gene lookup returns CDR1 GTSNPN and CDR2 SVGIG (reference sequence). CDR3 amino acids: CAWSVGYPGANVLTF. For the CDR3, the DNA is TGTGCCTGGAGTGTGGGGTACCCTGGGGCCAACGTCCTGACTTTC.

The chain carries TRBV2 and TRBJ1-1, with 7 positions matching TRBD1. The CDR3 is 13 amino acids. In germline, CDR1 is SNHLY, CDR2 FYNNEI. Losses at the gene ends were 6 bases for V and 4 bases for J; bases not matched to a gene: 5. The CDR3 loop reads CASRTGTLTEAFF. CDR3 in DNA: TGTGCCAGCAGGACAGGGACCCTCACTGAAGCTTTCTTT.

This clonotype was seen only once. This rearrangement joins TRBV10-3 to TRBJ1-5; 10 nucleotides match TRBD1. The CDR3 extends over 14 amino acids. The ends lost 6 bases at V and 11 bases at J; junction bases unmatched: 10. The germline V gene encodes CDR1 ENHRY and CDR2 SYGVKD. This CDR3 reads CAISADRDRGAQHF. The CDR3 DNA follows: TGTGCCATCAGCGCCGACAGGGACAGGGGCGCCCAGCATTTT.

There are many counts of this clonotype. The chain combines TRBV12-3 or TRBV12-4 with TRBJ1-1; possible D gene TRBD1, 6 bases. This CDR3 contains 13 residues. Between the trimmed V and J ends, which lost 2 bases and 6 bases, there was a span of 10 bases. The CDR3 protein is CASSLPGDPEAFF. The CDR3 nucleotides are TGTGCCAGCAGTTTACCAGGGGACCCTGAAGCTTTCTTT.

This clonotype was observed many times. V and J are TRBV19 and TRBJ1-1, with D possibly TRBD1 on 5 matching bases. This CDR3 is 15 amino acids long. Germline V gene lookup returns CDR1 LNHDA and CDR2 SQIVND (reference sequence). With 7 bases removed from V and 1 base from J, the gap between germline ends came to 16 bases. The CDR3 nucleotides are TGTGCCAGTACCCTAGAGGGACTCGCGAACACTGAAGCTTTCTTT. It translates to CASTLEGLANTEAFF. The full variable domain, with the rest looked up from reference TRBV19 and TRBJ1-1, is DGGITQSPKYLFRKEGQNVTLSCEQNLNHDAMYWYRQDPGQGLRLIYYSQIVNDFQKGDIAEGYSVSREKKESFPLTVTSAQKNPTAFYLCASTLEGLANTEAFFGQGTRLTVV.

The chain uses TRBV13 and TRBJ2-5; possible D gene TRBD2, 5 bases. V was pared by 6 bases and J by 2 bases, with 13 bases between. CDR1 is PRHDT and CDR2 is FYEKMQ in the germline V gene (reference sequence). The CDR3 has 14 amino acids. CDR3 sequence (DNA): TGTGCCAGCAGTCCTCTAGCAAAACAAGAGACCCAGTACTTC. Protein product: CASSPLAKQETQYF.

V gene TRBV7-9 combines with J gene TRBJ2-7, with 10 positions matching TRBD1. Losses at the gene ends were 5 bases for V and 7 bases for J; bases not matched to a gene: 11. The CDR3 spans 15 residues. Germline CDR1 reads SEHNR; CDR2 reads FQNEAQ (reference sequence). The CDR3 is CASSPAGTGVEEQYF. CDR3 nucleotide sequence: TGTGCCAGCAGCCCAGCCGGGACAGGGGTGGAGGAGCAGTACTTC.